This T cell receptor (beta chain) was documented in a study of T-cell reconstitution after alpha-beta-depleted transplantation in children. Using unique molecular identifiers, the investigators prepared the TCRbeta library. TCRdb analysed the PCR reads with MiXCR anew, one entry per CDR3 protein. This table has about 200,000 distinct CDR3 sequences, about 7% appearing once. The V and J ends lost 2 bases and 2 bases, in that order; junction bases with no gene match: 4. The germline V gene encodes CDR1 SGHTA and CDR2 FQGTGA. The CDR3 runs to 16 residues. In the case of this clonotype: Its antigen is not known.

Overall study results and limits: There were reportedly several hundred expanded graft clones from which alpha-beta T cells came about two months after transplant. Hyperexpanded clones declined; after one year, newly produced T cells mostly supplied diversity. Some patients' high day-60 TCRbeta diversity was traced to surviving recipient T cells and thymic progenitors.

The gene calls are TRBV7-3 and TRBJ2-3; TRBD2 matches at 10 bases. The source is a boy younger than 10 with acute lymphoblastic leukemia, due to receive a stem cell transplant. This specimen was PBMCs, taken before TCRalphabeta/CD19-depleted stem cell transplant. The CDR3 reads CASSLFSGGDTDTQYF. As DNA, the CDR3 is TGTGCCAGCAGCTTATTCAGCGGGGGGGACACAGATACGCAGTATTTT.